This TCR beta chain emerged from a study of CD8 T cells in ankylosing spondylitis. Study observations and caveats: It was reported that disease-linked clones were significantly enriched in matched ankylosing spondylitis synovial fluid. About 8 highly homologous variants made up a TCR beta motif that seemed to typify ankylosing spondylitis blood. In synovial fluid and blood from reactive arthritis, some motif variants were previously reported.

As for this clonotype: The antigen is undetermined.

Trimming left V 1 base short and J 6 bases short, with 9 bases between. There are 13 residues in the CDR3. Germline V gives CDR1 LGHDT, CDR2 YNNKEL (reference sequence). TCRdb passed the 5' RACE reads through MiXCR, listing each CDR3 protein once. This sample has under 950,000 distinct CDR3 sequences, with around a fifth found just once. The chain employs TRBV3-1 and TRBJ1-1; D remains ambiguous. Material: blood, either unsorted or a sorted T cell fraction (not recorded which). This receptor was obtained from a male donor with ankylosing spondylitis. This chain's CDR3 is CASSQARPAEAFF. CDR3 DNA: TGTGCCAGCAGCCAAGCACGGCCGGCTGAAGCTTTCTTT.